Listed below are T cell receptor beta chains from one sample, sequenced in a study of blood T cell repertoires in COVID-19. Method: immunoSEQ multiplex PCR; TCRdb's copy keeps in-frame clones and lacks some. The sample comprises 270,000 or so clones, roughly 90% of which are singletons, and about 4.6% rests with the top ten. Sequences were obtained from peripheral blood. The receptors shown here come from a man aged 40-49 years with acute or convalescent COVID-19. Both conserved end residues are part of each CDR3. D genes are given only for firm matches. Expanded clones are given a class, and other clones once, few, many or no size at all.

V gene: TRBV9
CDR3 length: 14
J gene: TRBJ2-5
D gene: NA
clone size: NA
CDR3 protein: CASSEYGGAETQYF
CDR3 DNA: TGTGCCAGCAGCGAGTACGGGGGAGCGGAGACCCAGTACTTC

V gene: TRBV2
CDR3 length: 16
J gene: TRBJ2-3
D gene: TRBD2
clone size: NA
CDR3 protein: CASSDLAGDNTDTQYF
CDR3 DNA: TGTGCCAGCAGTGACTTGGCGGGGGATAACACAGATACGCAGTATTTT

V gene: TRBV10-3
CDR3 length: 15
J gene: TRBJ1-2
D gene: NA
clone size: NA
CDR3 protein: CATKKKGGENYGYTF
CDR3 DNA: TGTGCCACCAAAAAGAAGGGCGGGGAAAACTATGGCTACACCTTC

V gene: TRBV7-2
CDR3 length: 14
J gene: TRBJ2-7
D gene: NA
clone size: NA
CDR3 protein: CASSSRRWQSEQYF
CDR3 DNA: TGTGCCAGCAGCTCCCGGCGGTGGCAATCCGAGCAGTACTTC

V gene: TRBV6-5
CDR3 length: 15
J gene: TRBJ2-7
D gene: TRBD1
clone size: NA
CDR3 protein: CASRKPQDRAYEQYF
CDR3 DNA: TGTGCCAGCAGGAAACCCCAGGACAGGGCCTACGAGCAGTACTTC

V gene: TRBV29-1
CDR3 length: 12
J gene: TRBJ2-7
D gene: NA
clone size: NA
CDR3 protein: CSVVTGSYEQYF
CDR3 DNA: TGCAGCGTTGTTACAGGCTCCTACGAGCAGTACTTC

V gene: TRBV5-1
CDR3 length: 14
J gene: TRBJ1-1
D gene: NA
clone size: NA
CDR3 protein: CASTFGTSNTEAFF
CDR3 DNA: TGCGCCAGCACCTTCGGGACATCCAACACTGAAGCTTTCTTT

V gene: TRBV6-5
CDR3 length: 14
J gene: TRBJ1-6
D gene: NA
clone size: once
CDR3 protein: CASSQGGAGSPLHF
CDR3 DNA: TGTGCCAGCAGCCAAGGGGGGGCCGGGTCACCCCTCCACTTT

V gene: TRBV7-2
CDR3 length: 16
J gene: TRBJ2-5
D gene: TRBD2
clone size: NA
CDR3 protein: CASSPRLAGGQGTQYF
CDR3 DNA: TGTGCCAGCAGCCCTCGACTAGCGGGGGGTCAAGGGACCCAGTACTTC

V gene: TRBV19
CDR3 length: 14
J gene: TRBJ2-7
D gene: TRBD2
clone size: NA
CDR3 protein: CASSNGGGYYEQYF
CDR3 DNA: TGTGCCAGTAGTAATGGCGGGGGGTACTACGAGCAGTACTTC

V gene: TRBV27
CDR3 length: 12
J gene: TRBJ1-2
D gene: NA
clone size: NA
CDR3 protein: CASSSDSYGYTF
CDR3 DNA: TGTGCCAGCAGTTCCGACAGCTATGGCTACACCTTC

V gene: TRBV19
CDR3 length: 17
J gene: TRBJ1-3
D gene: TRBD1
clone size: NA
CDR3 protein: CASSMGRGRVLGNTIYF
CDR3 DNA: TGTGCCAGTAGTATGGGCAGGGGGCGCGTACTTGGAAACACCATATATTTT

V gene: TRBV6-5
CDR3 length: 14
J gene: TRBJ2-7
D gene: TRBD1
clone size: once
CDR3 protein: CASSHRGSDYEQYF
CDR3 DNA: TGTGCCAGCAGCCACAGGGGTTCCGACTACGAGCAGTACTTC